These 6 T cell receptor beta chains were all obtained from the same sample, sequenced in a study of Ad26.COV2.S vaccination and SARS-CoV-2 variants. Regarding treatment: around 19 received Ad26.COV2.S at low or high dose, single or two shots; 5 received placebo; per-sample allocation not given. Day 63 after the first vaccine or placebo injection was the time point for sampling. Generated by immunoSEQ multiplex PCR, the TCRdb table keeps only in-frame clones and is missing some. The sample lists roughly 240,000 clones, 88% occurring once. The sample was peripheral blood, taken in a trial of Ad26.COV2.S vaccine versus placebo. The receptor source for this set is a person between 18 and 59 years old who received the Ad26.COV2.S COVID-19 vaccine or a placebo.

This clone is a singleton in its sample. The chain joins TRBV7-2 to TRBJ2-7; D ambiguous. Looked up from germline, CDR1 is SGHTA and CDR2 is FQGNSA. V was clipped by 3 bases and J by 5 bases, with 11 bases between them. The CDR3 extends over 13 amino acids. CDR3 DNA sequence: TGTGCCAGCAGCTTGGGCAGCCCCGACGAGCAGTACTTC. This codes for CASSLGSPDEQYF.

The chain carries TRBV11-2 and TRBJ2-3; D is perhaps TRBD2 (5 bases). CDR1 is SGHAT and CDR2 is FQNNGV in the germline V gene. This CDR3 is 13 amino acids long. The ends were cut back, 5 bases at V and 6 bases at J, with 12 bases in the middle. The CDR3 DNA reads TGTGCCAGCAGCCACCCAGGCGGGGATACGCAGTATTTT. Translating gives CASSHPGGDTQYF. The entire variable domain, with the rest obtained from reference TRBV11-2 and TRBJ2-3, is as follows: EAGVAQSPRYKIIEKRQSVAFWCNPISGHATLYWYQQILGQGPKLLIQFQNNGVVDDSQLPKDRFSAERLKGVDSTLKIQPAKLEDSAVYLCASSHPGGDTQYFGPGTRLTVL.

The CDR3 region is CASSKGPSDEQYF. As DNA, the CDR3 is TGTGCCAGCAGCAAAGGGCCAAGCGACGAGCAGTACTTC. This rearrangement joins TRBV5-4 to TRBJ2-7; D gene uncertain. There are 13 residues in the CDR3. V shed 4 bases and J shed 5 bases, with 13 bases lying between them. Germline lookup yields CDR1 SGHNT and CDR2 YYREEE (reference sequence).

The genes are TRBV5-1 and TRBJ1-6, with D tentatively TRBD1 (5 bases). Germline loops: CDR1 SGHRS, CDR2 YFSETQ. This CDR3 region has 15 residues. Trimming pared 4 bases from V and 9 bases from J, leaving 17 bases between. The CDR3, as DNA: TGCGCCAGCAGCCCGGGGACGGCAGGGTTTTCACCCCTCCACTTT. Its protein is CASSPGTAGFSPLHF.

The V gene is TRBV15, the J gene TRBJ1-1, with D unresolved. Germline loops: CDR1 LNHNV, CDR2 YYDKDF (reference sequence). V was clipped by 0 bases and J by 2 bases, with 4 bases between them. This CDR3 is 13 amino acids long. The CDR3 here is CATSRDGNTEAFF. The CDR3 region has the DNA TGTGCCACCAGCAGAGATGGTAACACTGAAGCTTTCTTT.

CDR3 in amino acids: CASSLGEGPAQETQYF. CDR3 in DNA: TGTGCCAGCAGCTTAGGGGAAGGGCCCGCCCAAGAGACCCAGTACTTC. V is TRBV7-9 and J is TRBJ2-5; D unresolved. The length of the CDR3 is 16 residues. Trimming took off 1 base at V and 1 base at J, with 13 bases between the two ends. Germline V gene sequence: CDR1 SEHNR, CDR2 FQNEAQ (reference sequence). Full variable domain (missing parts from reference TRBV7-9 and TRBJ2-5): DTGVSQNPRHKITKRGQNVTFRCDPISEHNRLYWYRQTLGQGPEFLTYFQNEAQLEKSRLLSDRFSAERPKGSFSTLEIQRTEQGDSAMYLCASSLGEGPAQETQYFGPGTRLLVL.